The 27 T cell receptor beta chains below were found in one sample sequenced in a study of early T cells in non-severe SARS-CoV-2 infection. TCRdb redid the calling of the 5' RACE reads with MiXCR, one entry per CDR3 protein. The sample carries 100,000 to 120,000 distinct CDR3 sequences, over 10% recorded once. The material was whole blood, obtained at baseline. These receptors were taken from an adult who was a healthcare worker with PCR-confirmed SARS-CoV-2 infection or an uninfected control (not recorded which).

The V and J genes are TRBV5-4 and TRBJ2-7; 16 bases are shared with TRBD2. The CDR3 has 16 residues. CDR1 SGHNT and CDR2 YYREEE come from the germline V gene (reference sequence). Trimming took 5 bases from V and 6 from J; bases not matched to a gene: 8. Written as DNA, the CDR3 is TGTGCCAGCAGTTCCGGGACTAGCGGGAGGGTCGTCGAGCAGTACTTC. Encoded protein: CASSSGTSGRVVEQYF.

This clonotype has more than one count but fewer than ten. The V call is TRBV5-5, the J call TRBJ1-1; maybe TRBD1 (6 bases). Germline loops: CDR1 SGHKS, CDR2 YYEKEE (reference sequence). This CDR3 contains 11 residues. Trimming cost V 1 base and J 11 bases, with 9 bases left between them. The CDR3 bases are TGTGCCAGCAGCTTGTCAGGACAGGCTTTCTTT. Translated, it gives CASSLSGQAFF.

The rearrangement links TRBV12-3 or TRBV12-4 to TRBJ2-3, with 8 bases lining up with TRBD2. This CDR3 has 12 residues. V trimming: 7 bases; J trimming: 9 bases; junction bases outside the gene matches: 6. This CDR3 reads CASTSRGGTQYF. The DNA for the CDR3 is TGTGCCAGCACCTCACGGGGGGGGACGCAGTATTTT.

This clonotype was observed a single time. A much more abundant neighbour one base away suggests this may be a read error. The DNA of the CDR3 is TGCGCCAGCAACCAACCAGTGGGAACTGAAGCTTTCTTT. Protein product: CASNQPVGTEAFF. V and J are TRBV4-1 and TRBJ1-1; D is unclear. Per the germline V gene, CDR1 is MGHRA and CDR2 is YSYEKL. This CDR3 is 13 amino acids long.

The rearrangement joins TRBV5-1 to TRBJ2-3, with TRBD1 identical over 10 bases. V shed 3 bases, J shed 1 base, and the junction held 8 bases outside the gene matches. The CDR3 is made up of 17 amino acids. Germline V gives CDR1 SGHRS, CDR2 YFSETQ. The CDR3, as DNA: TGCGCCAGCAGCTCGGAGACAGGGGGCTGGGGCACAGATACGCAGTATTTT. It yields the protein CASSSETGGWGTDTQYF.

Only a few counts were recorded for this clonotype. The V and J genes are TRBV7-3 and TRBJ2-3; 13 positions match TRBD2. Trimming at V came to 5 bases and at J to 7 bases, leaving 6 bases not matched to a gene. CDR3 length: 15 amino acids. Germline values: CDR1 SGHTA, CDR2 FQGTGA. As DNA, the CDR3 is TGTGCCAGCAGCCGGACTAGCGGGAGTAGGAATACGCAGTATTTT. It is translated as CASSRTSGSRNTQYF.

This clonotype was seen a handful of times. The chain uses TRBV20-1 and TRBJ1-1; D unclear. The CDR3 sequence is 15 residues long. V gave up 0 bases and J gave up 0 bases, with 11 bases separating them. From germline, CDR1 is DFQATT and CDR2 SNEGSKA (reference sequence). In DNA, the CDR3 is TGCAGTGCTAGAGATCGGTTTGGCATGAACACTGAAGCTTTCTTT. It is translated as CSARDRFGMNTEAFF.

This clonotype was seen more than once but under ten times. CDR3 amino acids: CAWSDRVGNQYF. CDR3 in DNA: TGTGCCTGGAGTGATAGGGTAGGGAATCAGTACTTC. The rearrangement uses TRBV30 and TRBJ2-5; the D is unclear. The CDR3 contains 12 residues. V shed 1 base and J shed 11 bases, with 14 bases lying between them. The germline CDR1 and CDR2 sequences are GTSNPN and SVGIG (reference sequence).

The chain links TRBV29-1 to TRBJ2-1; D remains ambiguous. CDR1 SQVTM and CDR2 ANQGSEA come from the germline V gene. V gave up 1 base and J gave up 4 bases, with 8 bases separating them. The CDR3 is made up of 13 amino acids. CDR3 loop: CSVEAQQYNEQFF. The CDR3, as DNA: TGCAGCGTTGAAGCGCAGCAATACAATGAGCAGTTCTTC.

This clonotype turned up a few times. The gene calls are TRBV20-1 and TRBJ1-5; 7 bases align to TRBD1. V lost 6 bases, J lost 4 bases, and 9 bases stayed unmatched. Germline CDR1 and CDR2: DFQATT and SNEGSKA (reference sequence). This CDR3 has 14 residues. In DNA, the CDR3 is TGCAGTGCCCGGGACAGACGGACGAATCAGCCCCAGCATTTT. It is translated as CSARDRRTNQPQHF.

This clonotype was recorded a few times. The rearrangement uses TRBV9 and TRBJ2-5; D not certain. From germline, CDR1 is SGDLS and CDR2 YYNGEE. Trimming removed 0 bases from V and 3 bases from J, with 6 bases in between. The CDR3 runs to 13 residues. CDR3 residues: CASSVDPEETQYF. CDR3 nucleotide sequence: TGTGCCAGCAGCGTAGATCCAGAAGAGACCCAGTACTTC. The variable domain in full, completed from reference TRBV9 and TRBJ2-5, reads DSGVTQTPKHLITATGQRVTLRCSPRSGDLSVYWYQQSLDQGLQFLIQYYNGEERAKGNILERFSAQQFPDLHSELNLSSLELGDSALYFCASSVDPEETQYFGPGTRLLVL.

This clonotype was detected many times. The chain has TRBV5-1 and TRBJ2-5, with D perhaps being TRBD1 or TRBD2 (5 bases each). CDR3 length equals 15 residues. Germline V gene lookup returns CDR1 SGHRS and CDR2 YFSETQ. Between the trimmed V and J ends, which lost 3 bases and 1 base, there was a span of 13 bases. The CDR3 DNA is TGCGCCAGCAGCTCGGACGGGGCCACCCAAGAGACCCAGTACTTC. This translates into CASSSDGATQETQYF.

This clonotype has just a few counts. The chain has TRBV28 and TRBJ2-7; either TRBD1 or TRBD2 may fit D (5 bases each). CDR1 and CDR2 (germline): MDHEN, SYDVKM. The CDR3 loop spans 15 amino acids. V was shortened by 1 base and J by 0 bases, with 10 bases between the two germline ends. The DNA for the CDR3 is TGTGCCAGCAGTTTATCCGGGACGGTCTCCTACGAGCAGTACTTC. Translation gives CASSLSGTVSYEQYF.

The chain couples TRBV28 to TRBJ1-1; the match to TRBD1 covers 9 bases. Germline CDR1 and CDR2: MDHEN and SYDVKM. The CDR3 contains 12 residues. Trimming removed 6 bases from V and 4 bases from J; junction bases left unmatched: 0. The CDR3 sequence: CASRTGGTEAFF. CDR3 nucleotides: TGTGCCAGCAGGACAGGGGGCACTGAAGCTTTCTTT.

This clonotype was recorded at least ten times. The chain employs TRBV7-9 and TRBJ2-7; 7 nucleotides align to TRBD1. CDR1 is SEHNR, CDR2 FQNEAQ, per germline (reference sequence). The CDR3 contains 14 residues. V shed 2 bases, J shed 2 bases, and the junction held 3 bases outside the gene matches. CDR3 amino acids: CASSLTGVTYEQYF. For the CDR3, the DNA is TGTGCCAGCAGCTTAACAGGGGTAACCTACGAGCAGTACTTC.

J is TRBJ2-1 and V is TRBV10-3; weak D call: TRBD1 (6 bases). CDR1 and CDR2 (germline): ENHRY, SYGVKD. V was shortened by 2 bases and J by 9 bases, with 11 bases between the two germline ends. The CDR3 length is 13 residues. The chain's CDR3 is CAISETGMGEQFF. CDR3 nucleotides: TGTGCCATCAGTGAGACAGGGATGGGTGAGCAGTTCTTC.

The rearrangement uses TRBV29-1 and TRBJ2-1; perhaps TRBD1 as D (5 bases). Germline V gene data show CDR1 as SQVTM and CDR2 as ANQGSEA. Trimming took 1 base from V and 10 from J, leaving 14 bases between them. CDR3 length: 13 amino acids. CDR3 in DNA: TGCAGCGTTGAAGCAGGGTCCTTCGGGGAGCAGTTCTTC. Its translation: CSVEAGSFGEQFF.

This clonotype was counted between two and nine times. This chain links TRBV16 with TRBJ1-2, with D possibly matching TRBD1 (6 bases). CDR1 KGHSY and CDR2 FQNENV come from the germline V gene. The germline V and J ends were trimmed by 3 bases and 3 bases, with 8 bases remaining between them. The CDR3 runs to 13 residues. CDR3 amino acids: CASSQGADYGYTF. The CDR3 DNA follows: TGTGCCAGCAGCCAGGGGGCGGACTATGGCTACACCTTC. Filled out from reference TRBV16 and TRBJ1-2, the complete variable domain reads GEEVAQTPKHLVRGEGQKAKLYCAPIKGHSYVFWYQQVLKNEFKFLISFQNENVFDETGMPKERFSAKCLPNSPCSLEIQATKLEDSAVYFCASSQGADYGYTFGSGTRLTVV.

The V call is TRBV20-1, the J call TRBJ2-7; D tentatively fits TRBD1 or TRBD2 (5 bases each). The V end lost 4 bases, the J end lost 3 bases, and 16 bases lay between the germline ends. Germline V lookup: CDR1 DFQATT, CDR2 SNEGSKA (reference sequence). CDR3 length: 14 residues. The CDR3, as DNA: TGCAGTGCTACCATACCACCGGGGCTCTACGAGCAGTACTTC. Protein: CSATIPPGLYEQYF.

This clonotype was detected a few times. V usage is TRBV7-6 and J usage is TRBJ2-4, with 8 bases that match TRBD1. J gave up 8 bases and V 1 base, and 4 bases lay outside the gene matches. The CDR3 is 14 residues long. Germline CDR1 and CDR2: SGHVS and FNYEAQ. This chain's CDR3 is CASSLGDRGYIQYF. The CDR3 DNA is TGTGCCAGCAGCTTAGGAGACAGGGGCTACATTCAGTACTTC.

This clonotype was counted a few times. The chain employs TRBV29-1 and TRBJ2-7; possibly TRBD2 for D (5 bases). The CDR3 is 11 residues long. The V end was cut by 4 bases, the J end by 7 bases, with 11 bases between. Germline values: CDR1 SQVTM, CDR2 ANQGSEA. The CDR3 loop reads CSVGARGEQYF. DNA for the CDR3: TGCAGCGTTGGGGCCCGGGGTGAGCAGTACTTC.

The chain couples TRBV2 to TRBJ1-2, with 7 nucleotides matching TRBD1. V shed 7 bases, J shed 4 bases, and the junction held 9 bases outside the gene matches. The length of the CDR3 is 14 residues. Germline lookup yields CDR1 SNHLY and CDR2 FYNNEI. In DNA, the CDR3 is TGTGCCAGCATGAGGGGGGACAGATCCTATGGCTACACCTTC. It codes for CASMRGDRSYGYTF.

This clonotype was detected many times. CDR3 region: CASSLWGGGKAKNIQYF. For the CDR3, the DNA is TGTGCCAGCAGTTTATGGGGTGGAGGCAAGGCCAAAAACATTCAGTACTTC. The V gene is TRBV28, the J gene TRBJ2-4; maybe TRBD2 (5 bases). Deletions cut 0 bases from V and 1 base from J, with 13 bases between. Germline CDR1 is MDHEN and CDR2 is SYDVKM. The CDR3 extends over 17 amino acids. Filled out from reference TRBV28 and TRBJ2-4, the complete variable domain reads DVKVTQSSRYLVKRTGEKVFLECVQDMDHENMFWYRQDPGLGLRLIYFSYDVKMKEKGDIPEGYSVSREKKERFSLILESASTNQTSMYLCASSLWGGGKAKNIQYFGAGTRLSVL.

Turning to this clonotype: The germline gene is not matched at one end of the junction; a read error may be the cause. The chain combines TRBV6-2 or TRBV6-3 with TRBJ1-5; D may be TRBD1 (5 bases). The CDR3 extends over 14 amino acids. Germline V gives CDR1 MNHEY, CDR2 SVGEGT. The CDR3 nucleotides are TGTGCCAGCAGTTACCTACAGGAGAATCAGCCCCAACATTTT. Translating it yields CASSYLQENQPQHF.

V is TRBV5-1 and J is TRBJ2-3, with 9 nucleotides matching TRBD1. The V segment lost 4 bases and the J segment 4 bases; nucleotides outside the gene matches: 4. CDR1 is SGHRS and CDR2 is YFSETQ in the germline V gene. The length of the CDR3 is 14 residues. The chain's CDR3 is CASSPTGGSDTQYF. CDR3 coding DNA: TGCGCCAGCAGCCCCACAGGGGGCTCAGATACGCAGTATTTT.

This clonotype was seen more than once but under ten times. The gene calls are TRBV20-1 and TRBJ2-7; TRBD2 agrees at 11 bases. The CDR3 extends over 16 amino acids. The ends lost 5 bases at V and 1 base at J; junction bases unmatched: 10. Germline CDR1 reads DFQATT; CDR2 reads SNEGSKA (reference sequence). The CDR3: CSAPGTSGRASYEQYF. DNA for the CDR3: TGCAGTGCTCCGGGGACTAGCGGTAGGGCTTCCTACGAGCAGTACTTC.

This rearrangement joins TRBV24-1 to TRBJ1-2; 11 bases agree with TRBD1. CDR3 length equals 13 residues. V lost 5 bases to trimming and J lost 7 bases; unmatched junction nucleotides: 2. Germline V gene lookup returns CDR1 KGHDR and CDR2 SFDVKD. CDR3: CATSGGQGAGYTF. The CDR3 DNA is TGTGCCACCAGTGGCGGACAGGGGGCTGGCTACACCTTC.